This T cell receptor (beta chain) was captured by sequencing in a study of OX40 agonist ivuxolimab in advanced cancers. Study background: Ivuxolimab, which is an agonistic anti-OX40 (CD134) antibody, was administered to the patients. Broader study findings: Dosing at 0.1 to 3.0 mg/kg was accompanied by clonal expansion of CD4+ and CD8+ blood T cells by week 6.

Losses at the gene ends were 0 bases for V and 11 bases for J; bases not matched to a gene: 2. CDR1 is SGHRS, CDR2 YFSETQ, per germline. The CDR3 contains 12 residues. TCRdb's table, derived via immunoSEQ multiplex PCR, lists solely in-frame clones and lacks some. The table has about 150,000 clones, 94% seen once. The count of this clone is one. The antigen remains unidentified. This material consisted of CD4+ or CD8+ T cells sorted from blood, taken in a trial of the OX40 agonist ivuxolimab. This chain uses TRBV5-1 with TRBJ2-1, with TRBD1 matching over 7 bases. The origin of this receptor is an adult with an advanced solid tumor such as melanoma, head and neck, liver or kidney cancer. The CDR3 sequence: CASSLEQGKQFF. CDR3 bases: TGCGCCAGCAGCTTGGAACAGGGGAAGCAGTTCTTC.